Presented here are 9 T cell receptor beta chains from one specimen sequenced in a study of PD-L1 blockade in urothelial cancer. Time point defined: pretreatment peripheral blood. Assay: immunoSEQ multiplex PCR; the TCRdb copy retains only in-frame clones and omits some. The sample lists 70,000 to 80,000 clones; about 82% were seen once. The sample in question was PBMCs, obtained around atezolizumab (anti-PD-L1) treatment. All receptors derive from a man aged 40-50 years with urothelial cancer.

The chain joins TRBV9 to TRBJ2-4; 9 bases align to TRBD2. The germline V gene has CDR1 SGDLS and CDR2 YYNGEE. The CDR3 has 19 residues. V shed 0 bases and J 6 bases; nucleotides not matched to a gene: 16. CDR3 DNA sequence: TGTGCCAGCAGCGTAGATGGGTCCGGGCGGGAGGGCCGGAGAAACATTCAGTACTTC. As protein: CASSVDGSGREGRRNIQYF.

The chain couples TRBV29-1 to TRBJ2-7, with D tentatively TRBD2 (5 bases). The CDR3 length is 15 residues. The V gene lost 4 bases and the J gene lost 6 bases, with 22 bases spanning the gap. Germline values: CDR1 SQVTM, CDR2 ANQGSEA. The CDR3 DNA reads TGCAGCGTTGGAGAGCCGGACTTGCTTTCTCCCGAGCAGTACTTC. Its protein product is CSVGEPDLLSPEQYF.

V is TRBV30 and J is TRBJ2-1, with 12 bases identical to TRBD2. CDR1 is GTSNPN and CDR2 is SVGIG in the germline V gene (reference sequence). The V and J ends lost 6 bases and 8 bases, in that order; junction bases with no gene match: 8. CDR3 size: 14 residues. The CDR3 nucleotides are TGTGCCTGCCTAGCGGGAGGGCCTTTCGATGAGCAGTTCTTC. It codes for CACLAGGPFDEQFF.

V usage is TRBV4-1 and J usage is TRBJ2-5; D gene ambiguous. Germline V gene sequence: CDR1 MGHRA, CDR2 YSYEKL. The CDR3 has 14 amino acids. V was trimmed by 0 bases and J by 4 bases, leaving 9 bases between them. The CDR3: CASSQEEISETQYF. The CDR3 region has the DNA TGCGCCAGCAGCCAAGAGGAGATTTCAGAGACCCAGTACTTC.

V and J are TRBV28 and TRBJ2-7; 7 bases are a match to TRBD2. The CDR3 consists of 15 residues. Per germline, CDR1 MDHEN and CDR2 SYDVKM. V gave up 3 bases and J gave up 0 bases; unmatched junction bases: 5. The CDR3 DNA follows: TGTGCCAGCAGTTTGAGTACGGGGGGCTCCTACGAGCAGTACTTC. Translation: CASSLSTGGSYEQYF. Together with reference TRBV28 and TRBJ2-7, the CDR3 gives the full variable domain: DVKVTQSSRYLVKRTGEKVFLECVQDMDHENMFWYRQDPGLGLRLIYFSYDVKMKEKGDIPEGYSVSREKKERFSLILESASTNQTSMYLCASSLSTGGSYEQYFGPGTRLTVT.

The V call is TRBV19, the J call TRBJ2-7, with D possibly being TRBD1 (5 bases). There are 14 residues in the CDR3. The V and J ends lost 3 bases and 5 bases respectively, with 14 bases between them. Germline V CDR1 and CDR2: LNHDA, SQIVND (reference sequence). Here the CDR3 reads CASSIDSSVDEQYF. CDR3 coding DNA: TGTGCCAGTAGTATCGACAGCTCCGTAGACGAGCAGTACTTC.

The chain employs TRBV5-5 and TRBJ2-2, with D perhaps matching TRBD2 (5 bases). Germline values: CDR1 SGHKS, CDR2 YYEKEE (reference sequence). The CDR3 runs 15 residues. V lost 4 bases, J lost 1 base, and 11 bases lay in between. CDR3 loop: CASSLEGLNTGELFF. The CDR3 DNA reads TGTGCCAGCAGCCTAGAGGGATTGAACACCGGGGAGCTGTTTTTT.

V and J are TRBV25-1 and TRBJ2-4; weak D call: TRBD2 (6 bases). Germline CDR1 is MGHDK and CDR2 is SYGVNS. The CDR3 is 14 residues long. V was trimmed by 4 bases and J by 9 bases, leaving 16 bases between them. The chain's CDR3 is CASSGSGTVGIQYF. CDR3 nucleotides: TGTGCCAGCAGTGGGTCCGGGACTGTAGGCATTCAGTACTTC.

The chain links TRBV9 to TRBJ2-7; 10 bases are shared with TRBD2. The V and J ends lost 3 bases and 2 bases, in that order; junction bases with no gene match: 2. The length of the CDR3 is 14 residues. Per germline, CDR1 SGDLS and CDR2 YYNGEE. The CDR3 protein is CASSGTSGPYEQYF. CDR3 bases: TGTGCCAGCAGCGGGACTAGCGGTCCCTACGAGCAGTACTTC.